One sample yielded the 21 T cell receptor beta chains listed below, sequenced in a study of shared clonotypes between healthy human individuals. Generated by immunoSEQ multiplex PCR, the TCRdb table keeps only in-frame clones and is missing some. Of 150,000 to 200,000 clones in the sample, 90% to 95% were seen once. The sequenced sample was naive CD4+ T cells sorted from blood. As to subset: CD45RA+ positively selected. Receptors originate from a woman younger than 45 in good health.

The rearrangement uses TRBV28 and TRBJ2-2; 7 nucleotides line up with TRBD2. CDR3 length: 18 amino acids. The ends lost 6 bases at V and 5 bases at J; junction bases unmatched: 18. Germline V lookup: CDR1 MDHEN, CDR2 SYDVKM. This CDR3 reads CASRPRTKRLAITGELFF. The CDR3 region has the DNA TGTGCCAGCAGACCAAGAACCAAACGACTAGCAATAACCGGGGAGCTGTTTTTT.

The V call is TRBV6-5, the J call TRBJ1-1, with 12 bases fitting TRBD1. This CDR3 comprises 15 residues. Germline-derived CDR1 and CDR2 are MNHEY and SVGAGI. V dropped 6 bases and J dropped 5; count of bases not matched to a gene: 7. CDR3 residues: CASRRDRGLETEAFF. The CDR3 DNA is TGTGCCAGCAGGAGGGACAGGGGGCTGGAGACTGAAGCTTTCTTT.

The CDR3 reads CASSRGAGRTGELFF. Written as DNA, the CDR3 is TGTGCCAGCAGTCGGGGGGCAGGGCGCACCGGGGAGCTGTTTTTT. The V call is TRBV2, the J call TRBJ2-2, with a possible D match to TRBD2 (7 bases). The CDR3 is made up of 15 amino acids. The V gene's germline CDR1 is SNHLY and CDR2 FYNNEI. The V end lost 5 bases, the J end lost 4 bases, and 14 bases lay between the germline ends.

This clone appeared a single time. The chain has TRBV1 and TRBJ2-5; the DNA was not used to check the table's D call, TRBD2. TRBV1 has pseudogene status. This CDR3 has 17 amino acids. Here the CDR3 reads CTSTPSGTSETPGDQYF. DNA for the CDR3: TGCACCAGCACCCCCAGTGGGACTAGCGAGACGCCGGGGGACCAGTACTTC.

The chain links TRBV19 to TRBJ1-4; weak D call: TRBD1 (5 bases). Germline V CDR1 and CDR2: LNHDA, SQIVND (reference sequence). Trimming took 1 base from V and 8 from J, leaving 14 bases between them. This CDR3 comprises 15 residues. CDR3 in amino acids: CASSIVTGGGEKLFF. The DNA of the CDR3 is TGTGCCAGTAGTATAGTCACAGGAGGTGGAGAAAAACTGTTTTTT.

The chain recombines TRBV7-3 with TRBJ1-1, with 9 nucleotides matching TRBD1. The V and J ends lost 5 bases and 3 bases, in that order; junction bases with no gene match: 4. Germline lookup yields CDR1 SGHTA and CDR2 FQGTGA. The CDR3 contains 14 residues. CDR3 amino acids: CASSPGQGHTEAFF. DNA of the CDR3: TGTGCCAGCAGCCCCGGACAGGGGCACACTGAAGCTTTCTTT.

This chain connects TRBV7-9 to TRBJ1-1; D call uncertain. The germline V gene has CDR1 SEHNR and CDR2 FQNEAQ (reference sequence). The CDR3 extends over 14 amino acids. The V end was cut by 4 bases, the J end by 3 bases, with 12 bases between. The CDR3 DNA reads TGTGCCAGCAGCTCGTGGACCCCGGACACTGAAGCTTTCTTT. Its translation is CASSSWTPDTEAFF. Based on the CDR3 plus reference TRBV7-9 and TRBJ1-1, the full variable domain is DTGVSQNPRHKITKRGQNVTFRCDPISEHNRLYWYRQTLGQGPEFLTYFQNEAQLEKSRLLSDRFSAERPKGSFSTLEIQRTEQGDSAMYLCASSSWTPDTEAFFGQGTRLTVV.

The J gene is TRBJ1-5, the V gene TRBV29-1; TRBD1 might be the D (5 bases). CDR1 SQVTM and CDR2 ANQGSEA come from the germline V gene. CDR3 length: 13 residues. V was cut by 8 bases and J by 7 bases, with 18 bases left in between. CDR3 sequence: CSFWGRGHQPQHF. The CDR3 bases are TGCAGCTTTTGGGGGAGGGGTCACCAGCCCCAGCATTTT.

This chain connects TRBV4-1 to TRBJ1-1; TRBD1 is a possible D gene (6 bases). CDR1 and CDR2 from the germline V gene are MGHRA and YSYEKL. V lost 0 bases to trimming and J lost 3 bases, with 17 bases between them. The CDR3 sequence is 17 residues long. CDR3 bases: TGCGCCAGCAGCCAAGATCCCCGGGGGGGCGACTACACTGAAGCTTTCTTT. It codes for CASSQDPRGGDYTEAFF.

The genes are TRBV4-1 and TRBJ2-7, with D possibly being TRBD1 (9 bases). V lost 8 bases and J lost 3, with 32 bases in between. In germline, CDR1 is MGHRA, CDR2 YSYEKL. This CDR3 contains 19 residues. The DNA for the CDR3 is TGCGCCAGCGGGCGCCCCGGGACAGGGTCACTAGCGGTGAGCTACGAGCAGTACTTC. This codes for CASGRPGTGSLAVSYEQYF.

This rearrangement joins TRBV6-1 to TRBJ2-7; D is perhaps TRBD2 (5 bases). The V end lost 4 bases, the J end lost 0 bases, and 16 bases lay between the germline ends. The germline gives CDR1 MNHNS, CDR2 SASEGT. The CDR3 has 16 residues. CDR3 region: CASSASGLGSSYEQYF. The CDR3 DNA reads TGTGCCAGCAGTGCATCAGGACTGGGGAGCTCCTACGAGCAGTACTTC.

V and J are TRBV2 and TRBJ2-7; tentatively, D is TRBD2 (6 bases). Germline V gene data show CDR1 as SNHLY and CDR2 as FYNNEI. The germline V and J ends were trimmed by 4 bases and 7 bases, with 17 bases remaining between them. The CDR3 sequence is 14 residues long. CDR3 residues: CASSAHRDSGEQYF. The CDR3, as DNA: TGTGCCAGCAGTGCTCACCGGGACTCGGGGGAGCAGTACTTC.

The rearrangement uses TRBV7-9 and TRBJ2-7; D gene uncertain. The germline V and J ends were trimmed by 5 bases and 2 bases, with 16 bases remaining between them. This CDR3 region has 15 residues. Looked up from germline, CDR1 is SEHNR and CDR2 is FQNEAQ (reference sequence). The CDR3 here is CASSPPTPWTYEQYF. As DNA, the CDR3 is TGTGCCAGCAGCCCGCCTACCCCGTGGACCTACGAGCAGTACTTC.

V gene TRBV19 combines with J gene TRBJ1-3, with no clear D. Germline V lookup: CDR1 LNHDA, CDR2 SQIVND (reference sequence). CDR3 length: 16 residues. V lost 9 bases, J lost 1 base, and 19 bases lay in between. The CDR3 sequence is CASLSWTVLSGNTIYF. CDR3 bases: TGTGCCAGCCTATCGTGGACCGTTTTATCTGGAAACACCATATATTTT.

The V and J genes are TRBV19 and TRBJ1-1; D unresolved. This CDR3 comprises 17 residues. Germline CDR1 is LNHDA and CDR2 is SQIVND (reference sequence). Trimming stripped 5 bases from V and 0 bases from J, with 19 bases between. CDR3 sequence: CASSPPFAGDLNTEAFF. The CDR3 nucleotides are TGTGCCAGTAGTCCCCCCTTTGCCGGGGATCTGAACACTGAAGCTTTCTTT.

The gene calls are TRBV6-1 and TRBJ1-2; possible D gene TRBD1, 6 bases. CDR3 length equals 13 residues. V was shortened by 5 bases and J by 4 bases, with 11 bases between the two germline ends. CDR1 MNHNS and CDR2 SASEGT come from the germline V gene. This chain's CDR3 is CASSQGQVYGYTF. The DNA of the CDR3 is TGTGCCAGCAGTCAGGGACAAGTCTATGGCTACACCTTC.

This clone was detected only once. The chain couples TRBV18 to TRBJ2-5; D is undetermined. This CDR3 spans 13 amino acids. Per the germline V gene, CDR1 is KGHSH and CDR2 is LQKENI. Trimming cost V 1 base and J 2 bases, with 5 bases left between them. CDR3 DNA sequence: TGTGCCAGCTCACCACTGGGGCAAGAGACCCAGTACTTC. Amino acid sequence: CASSPLGQETQYF.

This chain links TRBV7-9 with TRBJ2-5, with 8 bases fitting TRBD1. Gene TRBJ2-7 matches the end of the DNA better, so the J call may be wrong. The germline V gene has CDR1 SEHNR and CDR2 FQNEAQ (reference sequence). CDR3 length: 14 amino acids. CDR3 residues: CASSSTTGVYEQYF. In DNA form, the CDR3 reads TGTGCCAGCAGCTCGACGACAGGGGTCTACGAGCAGTACTTC.

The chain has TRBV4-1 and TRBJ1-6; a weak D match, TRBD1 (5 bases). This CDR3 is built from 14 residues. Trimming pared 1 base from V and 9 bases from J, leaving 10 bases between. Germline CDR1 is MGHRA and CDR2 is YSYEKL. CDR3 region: CASSQGDPGSPLHF. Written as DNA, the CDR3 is TGCGCCAGCAGCCAAGGGGACCCTGGTTCACCCCTCCACTTT.

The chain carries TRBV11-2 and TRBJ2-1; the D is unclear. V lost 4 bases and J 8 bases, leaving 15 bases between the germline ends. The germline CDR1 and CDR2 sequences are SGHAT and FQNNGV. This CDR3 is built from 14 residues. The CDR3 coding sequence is TGTGCCAGCAGCTCAACCGCTGCGCAGTATGAGCAGTTCTTC. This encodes CASSSTAAQYEQFF. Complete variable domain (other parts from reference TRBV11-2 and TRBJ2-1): EAGVAQSPRYKIIEKRQSVAFWCNPISGHATLYWYQQILGQGPKLLIQFQNNGVVDDSQLPKDRFSAERLKGVDSTLKIQPAKLEDSAVYLCASSSTAAQYEQFFGPGTRLTVL.

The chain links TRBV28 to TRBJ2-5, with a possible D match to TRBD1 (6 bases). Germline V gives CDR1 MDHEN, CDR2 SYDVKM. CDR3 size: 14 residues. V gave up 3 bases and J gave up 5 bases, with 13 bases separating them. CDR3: CASSFYRAGETQYF. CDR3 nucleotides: TGTGCCAGCAGTTTTTACAGGGCCGGCGAGACCCAGTACTTC.